This entry lists 4 T cell receptor beta chains sequenced from one sample in a study of blood T cells in healthy people across ages. Primed by a sample-barcoded 5' primer and a J-beta primer mix, a second PCR proceeded for roughly 7 to 12 cycles. MiXCR, run by TCRdb on the 5' RACE reads, gives a single entry per CDR3 protein. The sample records under 800,000 distinct CDR3 sequences, roughly 21% being singletons. Sequenced input: blood. All receptors derive from a man between 65 and 79 years old in good health.

The chain employs TRBV7-9 and TRBJ2-5; perhaps D is TRBD1 or TRBD2 (6 bases each). The J call is doubtful: the DNA matches TRBJ2-1 better. This CDR3 contains 14 residues. Looked up from germline, CDR1 is SEHNR and CDR2 is FQNEAQ (reference sequence). CDR3 DNA sequence: TGTGCCAGCCGAGAGGGGGGCTCCTACAATGAGCAGTTCTTC. It codes for CASREGGSYNEQFF.

The chain recombines TRBV9 with TRBJ1-4, with D perhaps matching TRBD1 (5 bases). The CDR3 length is 16 residues. Trimming cost V 0 bases and J 8 bases, with 17 bases left between them. Germline CDR1 SGDLS, CDR2 YYNGEE. The CDR3: CASSVEGLAEREKLFF. The CDR3, as DNA: TGTGCCAGCAGCGTAGAGGGGCTTGCCGAACGGGAAAAACTGTTTTTT. The whole variable domain, filled in from reference TRBV9 and TRBJ1-4, reads DSGVTQTPKHLITATGQRVTLRCSPRSGDLSVYWYQQSLDQGLQFLIQYYNGEERAKGNILERFSAQQFPDLHSELNLSSLELGDSALYFCASSVEGLAEREKLFFGSGTQLSVL.

CDR3 protein: CASSSGSSGTSYNEQFF. In DNA, the CDR3 is TGTGCCAGCAGCTCCGGGAGTAGCGGGACCTCCTACAATGAGCAGTTCTTC. V and J are TRBV21-1 and TRBJ2-1; TRBD2, the D gene given by the table, was not confirmed from the DNA. TRBV21-1 is flagged as a pseudogene. The CDR3 totals 17 residues.

This clonotype has more than one count but fewer than ten. The chain has TRBV7-2 and TRBJ1-1; D not resolved. The germline V and J ends were trimmed by 5 bases and 7 bases, with 14 bases remaining between them. Germline V CDR1 and CDR2: SGHTA, FQGNSA. This CDR3 contains 13 residues. The CDR3 bases are TGTGCCAGCAGCCCCTTGGAAAAGAATGAAGCTTTCTTT. Protein product: CASSPLEKNEAFF.